The 28 T cell receptor beta chains below all came from one sample that was sequenced in a study of OX40 agonist ivuxolimab in advanced cancers. Sequencing used immunoSEQ multiplex PCR; TCRdb keeps in-frame clones, though not all of them. The sample comprises tens of thousands of clones, 80% to 90% of which are singletons, and approximately 0.19% rests with the top ten. The sample consisted of CD4+ or CD8+ T cells sorted from blood, taken in a trial of the OX40 agonist ivuxolimab. The receptors originated from an adult with an advanced solid tumor such as melanoma, head and neck, liver or kidney cancer.

The chain employs TRBV30 and TRBJ2-3; 10 bases map to TRBD1. Germline loops: CDR1 GTSNPN, CDR2 SVGIG (reference sequence). Germline trimming cut 4 bases from V and 4 bases from J; bases unmatched to any gene: 2. The CDR3 has 13 residues. CDR3 nucleotides: TGTGCCTGGAAGACAGGGGGCGCAGATACGCAGTATTTT. It specifies CAWKTGGADTQYF.

The chain employs TRBV30 and TRBJ1-5, with D unclear. This CDR3 spans 13 amino acids. The V gene's germline CDR1 is GTSNPN and CDR2 SVGIG (reference sequence). V lost 2 bases and J lost 2, with 7 bases in between. DNA for the CDR3: TGTGCCTGGAGTCCCGCAGGCAATCAGCCCCAGCATTTT. Translating gives CAWSPAGNQPQHF.

The V call is TRBV5-5, the J call TRBJ2-7, with a weak D call TRBD2 (6 bases). Germline assignment: CDR1 SGHKS and CDR2 YYEKEE (reference sequence). V was clipped by 0 bases and J by 5 bases, with 18 bases between them. CDR3 size: 16 residues. CDR3 in amino acids: CASSLVSEGFHDEQYF. In DNA, the CDR3 is TGTGCCAGCAGCTTGGTCTCGGAGGGCTTTCACGACGAGCAGTACTTC.

The chain links TRBV6-5 to TRBJ2-5; D call uncertain. Trimming shortened V by 0 bases and J by 1 base, and 9 bases separated the two germline ends. This CDR3 has 15 amino acids. CDR1 is MNHEY, CDR2 SVGAGI, per germline. As DNA, the CDR3 is TGTGCCAGCAGTTACTCCACCACCCGCCAAGAGACCCAGTACTTC. Its protein product is CASSYSTTRQETQYF.

The chain has TRBV5-4 and TRBJ2-7, with TRBD2 matching over 7 bases. This CDR3 contains 14 residues. J gave up 2 bases and V 2 bases, and 4 bases lay outside the gene matches. Germline V gene lookup returns CDR1 SGHNT and CDR2 YYREEE (reference sequence). The chain's CDR3 is CASSFSGSTYEQYF. CDR3 DNA sequence: TGTGCCAGCAGCTTTAGCGGGTCTACCTACGAGCAGTACTTC.

The V call is TRBV6-4, the J call TRBJ2-7; D possibly matches TRBD1 or TRBD2 (6 bases each). The CDR3 has 18 residues. The germline CDR1 and CDR2 sequences are MRHNA and SNTAGT. V lost 6 bases to trimming and J lost 4 bases, with 28 bases between them. The DNA of the CDR3 is TGTGCCAGCAGCGTCAGTTTGGGGGGCCCGCCCTGGCAATACGAGCAGTACGTC. Translation: CASSVSLGGPPWQYEQYV.

The V and J genes are TRBV27 and TRBJ1-6; D gene ambiguous. V lost 2 bases and J 6 bases, leaving 5 bases between the germline ends. CDR1 and CDR2 (germline): MNHEY, SMNVEV (reference sequence). This CDR3 is 13 amino acids long. CDR3 in amino acids: CASSLGPNSPLHF. The CDR3 bases are TGTGCCAGCAGTTTAGGCCCTAATTCACCCCTCCACTTT.

Comment on this clone: Compared with germline, one end of the junction differs, possibly owing to a read error. The chain couples TRBV7-7 to TRBJ2-2; TRBD1 matches 7 bases. Germline V CDR1 and CDR2: SSHAT, FNYEAQ (reference sequence). CDR3 length equals 14 residues. CDR3 sequence reads: CASSPGTDTGELFF. CDR3 nucleotide sequence: TGTGCTAGCAGTCCCGGGACAGACACCGGGGAGCTGTTTTTT. The full variable domain, completed using reference TRBV7-7 and TRBJ2-2, is GAGVSQSPRYKVTKRGQDVTLRCDPISSHATLYWYQQALGQGPEFLTYFNYEAQPDKSGLPSDRFSAERPEGSISTLTIQRTEQRDSAMYRCASSPGTDTGELFFGEGSRLTVL.

This chain links TRBV6-1 with TRBJ2-7; 7 bases fit TRBD2. Germline-derived CDR1 and CDR2 are MNHNS and SASEGT. CDR3 length: 14 amino acids. V lost 5 bases and J lost 0; bases outside the gene matches: 4. The CDR3 DNA reads as TGTGCCAGCAGTTCTCAGCGGGGCTCCTACGAGCAGTACTTC. Translation: CASSSQRGSYEQYF.

J is TRBJ2-5 and V is TRBV7-8, with 14 bases aligning to TRBD2. Germline V gene data show CDR1 as SGHVS and CDR2 as FQNEAQ. This CDR3 comprises 16 residues. V shed 4 bases and J 1 base; nucleotides not matched to a gene: 2. For the CDR3, the DNA is TGTGCCAGCAGCTACGGACTAGCGGGGGGCCAAGAGACCCAGTACTTC. Amino acids: CASSYGLAGGQETQYF.

The V and J genes are TRBV10-3 and TRBJ1-6, with 7 bases that match TRBD1. The trim removed 6 bases at V and 6 bases at J, leaving 5 bases unmatched. The CDR3 length is 14 residues. Per germline, CDR1 ENHRY and CDR2 SYGVKD. The CDR3 DNA reads TGTGCCATCAGGATCGACAGGGTTAATTCACCCCTCCACTTT. This encodes CAIRIDRVNSPLHF.

The chain has TRBV2 and TRBJ2-2; TRBD2 matches 11 bases. Per the germline V gene, CDR1 is SNHLY and CDR2 is FYNNEI. The J segment lost 0 bases and the V segment lost 6 bases, leaving 0 bases of the junction unmatched. The CDR3 consists of 15 residues. The DNA of the CDR3 is TGTGCCAGCAGACTAGCGGGGGCGAACACCGGGGAGCTGTTTTTT. This sequence encodes CASRLAGANTGELFF.

This clone came up once. The chain couples TRBV5-1 to TRBJ2-3, with 10 bases fitting TRBD2. V dropped 0 bases and J dropped 0; count of bases not matched to a gene: 4. Germline CDR1 reads SGHRS; CDR2 reads YFSETQ. The CDR3 is 17 amino acids. As DNA, the CDR3 is TGCGCCAGCAGCTTGGGACTAGCGGGCCAGAGCACAGATACGCAGTATTTT. This codes for CASSLGLAGQSTDTQYF.

This chain links TRBV7-3 with TRBJ2-2; D not certain. Germline-derived CDR1 and CDR2 are SGHTA and FQGTGA. CDR3 length equals 12 residues. Trimming pared 5 bases from V and 4 bases from J, leaving 5 bases between. CDR3 region: CASSLLTGELFF. CDR3 DNA sequence: TGTGCCAGCAGCCTTCTCACCGGGGAGCTGTTTTTT.

The rearrangement links TRBV7-3 to TRBJ1-2; D remains ambiguous. The CDR3 is 14 residues long. Germline V gene lookup returns CDR1 SGHTA and CDR2 FQGTGA. V lost 2 bases, J lost 7 bases, and 14 bases lay in between. The CDR3 protein is CASSLFWTSLGYTF. DNA of the CDR3: TGTGCCAGCAGCTTATTCTGGACCTCCCTTGGCTACACCTTC.

The rearrangement joins TRBV2 to TRBJ1-5; D gene unclear. Germline values: CDR1 SNHLY, CDR2 FYNNEI. V lost 8 bases and J 2 bases, leaving 10 bases between the germline ends. This CDR3 has 13 amino acids. CDR3 coding DNA: TGTGCCAGCCAACCGGAGGGCAATCAGCCCCAGCATTTT. Protein product: CASQPEGNQPQHF.

In this sample, this clone turned up a few times. V gene TRBV5-6 combines with J gene TRBJ2-5, with D tentatively TRBD2 (6 bases). Germline V CDR1 and CDR2: SGHDT, YYEEEE. CDR3 length equals 17 residues. Trimming cost V 2 bases and J 2 bases, with 19 bases left between them. CDR3 in amino acids: CASSFLGAGSWQETQYF. The CDR3 bases are TGTGCCAGCAGCTTCTTAGGCGCCGGGAGTTGGCAAGAGACCCAGTACTTC. Full variable domain (missing parts from reference TRBV5-6 and TRBJ2-5): DAGVTQSPTHLIKTRGQQVTLRCSPKSGHDTVSWYQQALGQGPQFIFQYYEEEERQRGNFPDRFSGHQFPNYSSELNVNALLLGDSALYLCASSFLGAGSWQETQYFGPGTRLLVL.

CDR3 sequence: CAWSEDRGEAFF. The CDR3 DNA reads as TGTGCCTGGAGTGAAGACCGGGGTGAAGCTTTCTTT. The chain is built from TRBV30 and TRBJ1-1; D gene uncertain. Germline values: CDR1 GTSNPN, CDR2 SVGIG (reference sequence). V was trimmed by 1 base and J by 7 bases, leaving 10 bases between them. The CDR3 consists of 12 residues.

This clone was recorded once. V is TRBV27 and J is TRBJ1-2, with 10 bases identical to TRBD1. Germline V lookup: CDR1 MNHEY, CDR2 SMNVEV (reference sequence). The CDR3 is 17 residues long. V shed 2 bases, J shed 8 bases, and the junction held 14 bases outside the gene matches. CDR3 sequence reads: CASSLRTGGGVEKGYTF. The CDR3 region has the DNA TGTGCCAGCAGTTTACGGACAGGGGGGGGAGTAGAGAAGGGCTACACCTTC.

The chain links TRBV19 to TRBJ1-1, with 9 positions matching TRBD1. This CDR3 is 17 amino acids long. The junction had 15 bases not matched to a gene; V was cut back by 6 bases and J by 4 bases. Per the germline V gene, CDR1 is LNHDA and CDR2 is SQIVND (reference sequence). The CDR3 region has the DNA TGTGCCAGTAGACCCACAGGGGGCAATTTAGTTAGCACTGAAGCTTTCTTT. Its protein is CASRPTGGNLVSTEAFF.

This rearrangement joins TRBV7-8 to TRBJ2-7; D perhaps matches TRBD1 (6 bases). The CDR3 length is 15 residues. Trimming removed 3 bases at V and 0 bases at J, with 12 bases between. Germline assignment: CDR1 SGHVS and CDR2 FQNEAQ. CDR3 nucleotides: TGTGCCAGCAGCTTTCGGACAGATGACTCCTACGAGCAGTACTTC. It specifies CASSFRTDDSYEQYF.

In DNA form, the CDR3 reads TGTGCCAGCAGCGTAGTGTCCAGGACCGGGGAGCTGTTTTTT. Its protein product is CASSVVSRTGELFF. The chain links TRBV9 to TRBJ2-2, with D uncertain. This CDR3 contains 14 residues. The germline V gene has CDR1 SGDLS and CDR2 YYNGEE. Trimming pared 0 bases from V and 5 bases from J, leaving 8 bases between. Full variable domain (missing parts from reference TRBV9 and TRBJ2-2): DSGVTQTPKHLITATGQRVTLRCSPRSGDLSVYWYQQSLDQGLQFLIQYYNGEERAKGNILERFSAQQFPDLHSELNLSSLELGDSALYFCASSVVSRTGELFFGEGSRLTVL.

This chain connects TRBV7-3 to TRBJ2-1; the D gene is possibly TRBD2 (5 bases). The V gene's germline CDR1 is SGHTA and CDR2 FQGTGA. V lost 6 bases and J lost 13, with 16 bases in between. The CDR3 totals 12 residues. CDR3 sequence: CASSSLAGEQFF. The CDR3 bases are TGTGCCAGCAGTAGCCTAGCTGGGGAACAGTTCTTC.

This chain links TRBV14 with TRBJ2-7, with D tentatively TRBD1 (6 bases). This CDR3 comprises 15 residues. Germline V gene data show CDR1 as SGHDN and CDR2 as FVKESK. Between the trimmed V and J ends, which lost 7 bases and 2 bases, there was a span of 18 bases. The CDR3 here is CASNPLGQHTYEQYV. The DNA of the CDR3 is TGTGCCAGCAACCCCCTCGGACAGCATACCTACGAGCAGTACGTC.

This chain links TRBV9 with TRBJ1-1, with D unclear. This CDR3 is built from 14 residues. The V gene lost 3 bases and the J gene lost 0 bases, with 9 bases spanning the gap. Germline V CDR1 and CDR2: SGDLS, YYNGEE. The CDR3 protein is CASSATTVNTEAFF. The CDR3 bases are TGTGCCAGCAGCGCGACTACAGTGAACACTGAAGCTTTCTTT.

This clone has only one observation. This sequence joins TRBV6-5 and TRBJ2-7; 10 positions agree with TRBD1. This CDR3 has 16 residues. Germline-derived CDR1 and CDR2 are MNHEY and SVGAGI. V lost 1 base and J lost 3; bases outside the gene matches: 6. CDR3: CASSYFSGTGVYEQYF. CDR3 bases: TGTGCCAGCAGTTACTTTTCGGGGACAGGGGTCTACGAGCAGTACTTC.

This clone was observed a few times. The J gene is TRBJ1-5, the V gene TRBV27; D ambiguous. The CDR3 extends over 12 amino acids. Trimming stripped 3 bases from V and 4 bases from J, with 4 bases between. CDR1 and CDR2 from the germline V gene are MNHEY and SMNVEV (reference sequence). The CDR3 coding sequence is TGTGCCAGCAGTTTCCGGAATCAGCCCCAGCATTTT. Translated, it gives CASSFRNQPQHF.

The chain joins TRBV7-8 to TRBJ2-7; TRBD1 agrees at 8 bases. Per germline, CDR1 SGHVS and CDR2 FQNEAQ. Trimming took 3 bases from V and 6 from J; bases not matched to a gene: 4. This CDR3 is 13 amino acids long. CDR3 loop: CASSLTGEGEQYV. CDR3 bases: TGTGCCAGCAGCTTGACAGGGGAAGGCGAGCAGTACGTC.